These 2 T cell receptor beta chains were all obtained from the same sample, sequenced in a study of identical twins. TCRdb recomputed calls from the 5' RACE reads with MiXCR, one row per CDR3 protein. The sample carries 450,000 or so distinct CDR3 sequences, roughly 26% recorded once. The sample was also reused in another study, on T cells expressing NK-cell markers.

The sample taken for sequencing was CD4+ T cells sorted from blood. These receptors were taken from a woman between 18 and 30 years old in good health.

This chain links TRBV5-1 with TRBJ1-1; no reliable D call. The V gene lost 0 bases and the J gene lost 4 bases, with 13 bases spanning the gap. The V gene's germline CDR1 is SGHRS and CDR2 YFSETQ. This CDR3 has 15 amino acids. CDR3: CASSLAEGWATEAFF. DNA for the CDR3: TGCGCCAGCAGCTTGGCCGAAGGATGGGCCACTGAAGCTTTCTTT.

V and J are TRBV11-2 and TRBJ2-5, with TRBD2 matching 7 bases. The CDR3 consists of 13 residues. Germline-derived CDR1 and CDR2 are SGHAT and FQNNGV. V was pared by 4 bases and J by 4 bases, with 3 bases of the junction left unmatched. CDR3 nucleotide sequence: TGTGCCAGCAGCTCCGGACTAGTAGAGACCCAGTACTTC. Translated: CASSSGLVETQYF.